This record looks at one TCR beta chain sequence and its context. This clonotype showed up just a few times. Its binding antigen is unknown. No per-base quality is available; no much larger clone lies one base away. Peripheral blood CD8+ and CD4+ T cells from healthy donors, Susac syndrome patients and multiple sclerosis patients were profiled using high-throughput TCR beta sequencing. Treatment-naive patients with stable or active relapsing-remitting disease fulfilling revised McDonald criteria were used as multiple sclerosis controls. CD8+ TEMRA cells were enriched by FACS, while bulk CD8+ and CD4+ T cells were purified by magnetic negative isolation. Blood was drawn into EDTA tubes, processed within 24 hours, and PBMCs were isolated by density gradient centrifugation. PBMCs intended for TCR sequencing were cryopreserved in liquid nitrogen and thawed later in a water bath at 37 degrees C. The sorted or isolated CD4+, CD8+ and CD8+ TEMRA cells reached a purity of at least 90%.

The sample comes from a study of CD8 T cells in Susac syndrome (dated by TCRdb to the late 2010s). General notes on the study: The study used repertoire sequencing to test whether antigen drove CD8+ T cell activation and differentiation in Susac syndrome. CD8+ T cell repertoire clonality was compared between about a dozen healthy donors, roughly 14 Susac syndrome patients and 15 or so multiple sclerosis patients.

Beyond this particular receptor, the publication reports: The number of individuals in the TCR sequencing and HLA analysis was recognized as being relatively small.

RNA was extracted using the RNeasy kit, and roughly 0.5 to 1 microgram was reverse transcribed with random hexamers. The immunoSEQ multiplex PCR assay, which covers 54 Vbeta and 13 Jbeta segments, was used to amplify TCR beta CDR3 regions. To correct PCR amplification bias, a synthetic template baseline was used for both primer optimization and computational correction. The authors' analysis ran thus. Reads were annotated to V, D and J genes according to IMGT and were analyzed with immunoSEQ Analyzer, with only productive sequences retained. Clonality was calculated as one minus the Shannon entropy normalized by log2 of the number of productive unique sequences. Public and private clones were assessed among the 100 most prevalent clones of each patient and control. Clones were defined as Susac-specific if absent from the healthy and MS cohorts, from 1052 published viral clones and from other ImmuneACCESS disease sequences. TCRdb cleaned the public reads at Q25 with fastp, built clones with MiXCR and kept in-frame beta chains. Each entry merges the rows of one CDR3 protein and shows their most common DNA and genes. TCRdb, not the original authors, processed these V and J calls. In this sample the table shows around 300,000 distinct CDR3 sequences, roughly 90% of which occur a single time. Together, the top ten hold roughly 0.2% of the sample.

Taken from cysteine to phenylalanine, the CDR3 has 13 residues. The entry retains the CDR3 DNA only, 39 bases that are in frame from base 1. The germline V gene encodes CDR1 SGHVS and CDR2 FQNEAQ. Trimming costs V 1 base and J 4 bases, and their ends lie 8 bases apart. The sequenced sample was CD8+ T cells from PBMCs. This TCR came from a human donor with multiple sclerosis. The sequence joins TRBV7-8 to TRBJ2-7, with the D gene not clear enough to name. In nucleotides, the sequence is TGTGCCAGCAGCTTAGTCCGAGGATACGAGCAGTACTTC. The encoded protein is CASSLVRGYEQYF.